Listed below are T cell receptor beta chains from one sample, sequenced in a study of cytomegalovirus exposure and HLA in healthy donors. Method: immunoSEQ multiplex PCR; TCRdb's copy keeps in-frame clones and lacks some. The data show around 150,000 clones, with 75% to 95% seen just once and approximately 2.9% held by the top ten. Specimen: PBMCs. These receptors were collected from a woman under 30 in good health and CMV-seropositive. Both conserved end residues are part of each CDR3. A D gene is named only where the DNA matches it firmly.

V: TRBV19; D: TRBD2; CDR3: CASSIGAGPSYEQYF
V: TRBV5-6; D: .; CDR3: CASRLRAGLRTEAFF
V: TRBV7-2; D: .; CDR3: CASSLLMDSHGYTF
V: TRBV2; D: .; CDR3: CASRAPDTDSYNEQFF
V: TRBV5-4; D: .; CDR3: CASSASTGSYGYTF
V: TRBV7-2; D: .; CDR3: CASSSQRRTQETQYF
V: TRBV5-4; D: TRBD1; CDR3: CASSATGGRTEAFF
V: TRBV7-9; D: .; CDR3: CASSLAGDLDTQYF
V: TRBV4-3; D: .; CDR3: CASSQGLSTDTQYF
V: TRBV7-2; D: TRBD1; CDR3: CASSLPPGDRGRYEQYF
V: TRBV28; D: TRBD2; CDR3: CASSFGGGTSGRGYTGELFF
V: TRBV12-5; D: TRBD1; CDR3: CASGPRATGANEAFF
V: TRBV19; D: TRBD1; CDR3: CASSMGQSNEKLFF
V: TRBV5-4; D: .; CDR3: CASSDRTKSQDTQYF